The rows below give T cell receptor beta chains drawn from one sample of a study of T cell repertoires in cytomegalovirus infection. Using its own MiXCR run on the reads, TCRdb lists one record per CDR3 protein. The sample contains hundreds of thousands of distinct CDR3 sequences, 24% of which appear only once. The sequencing input was CD8+ T cells from PBMCs. The receptor source for this set is a human donor in good health (CMV status not recorded). Some clones in this sample may be carry-over from other donors' samples. Each CDR3 is given with its conserved first and last residue. The order of the fields is CDR3 protein, CDR3 DNA, D gene, clone size, J gene, CDR3 length, V gene. D genes are given only for firm matches. The size of a clone is reported for some rows only, either as once, few or many, or as a class for expanded clones.

CDR3: CASLRIGYGYTF
DNA: TGTGCCAGCCTGAGGATCGGGTATGGCTACACCTTC
D: .
size: .
J: TRBJ1-2
length: 12
V: TRBV7-2

CDR3: CVSSRQPGLYNEQFF
DNA: TGTGTCAGCAGCCGCCAACCGGGACTTTACAATGAGCAGTTCTTC
D: .
size: .
J: TRBJ2-1
length: 15
V: TRBV7-8

CDR3: CASSSFTSGGDNEQFF
DNA: TGTGCCAGCAGCTCCTTTACTAGCGGGGGGGACAATGAGCAGTTCTTC
D: TRBD2
size: .
J: TRBJ2-1
length: 16
V: TRBV7-8

CDR3: CASRILAGGLQETQYF
DNA: TGTGCCAGCAGGATCTTAGCGGGGGGCCTCCAAGAGACCCAGTACTTC
D: TRBD2
size: .
J: TRBJ2-5
length: 16
V: TRBV12-3/TRBV12-4

CDR3: CSALLAGVGYNEQFF
DNA: TGCAGTGCTCTGCTAGCGGGGGTCGGGTACAATGAGCAGTTCTTC
D: TRBD2
size: .
J: TRBJ2-1
length: 15
V: TRBV20-1

CDR3: CSAVGAPQETQYF
DNA: TGCAGTGCTGTGGGGGCCCCACAAGAGACCCAGTACTTC
D: .
size: many
J: TRBJ2-5
length: 13
V: TRBV20-1

CDR3: CASSYALAGVYNEQFF
DNA: TGTGCCAGCAGCTATGCCCTAGCGGGGGTCTACAATGAGCAGTTCTTC
D: TRBD2
size: many
J: TRBJ2-1
length: 16
V: TRBV7-8

CDR3: CASRRTGQSNQPQHF
DNA: TGTGCCAGCAGACGGACAGGGCAAAGCAATCAGCCCCAGCATTTT
D: TRBD1
size: few
J: TRBJ1-5
length: 15
V: TRBV7-2

CDR3: CASSLTTGGALTFYGYTF
DNA: TGTGCCAGCAGCTTAACCACAGGGGGTGCGCTTACTTTCTATGGCTACACCTTC
D: TRBD1
size: many
J: TRBJ1-2
length: 18
V: TRBV7-2

CDR3: CSAPTSADNEQSF
DNA: TGCAGTGCCCCGACTAGCGCAGACAATGAGCAGTCCTTC
D: TRBD2
size: .
J: TRBJ2-1
length: 13
V: TRBV20-1

CDR3: CASSLYLGQAKNTEAFF
DNA: TGTGCCAGCAGCTTATACTTGGGACAGGCCAAGAACACTGAAGCTTTCTTT
D: TRBD1
size: .
J: TRBJ1-1
length: 17
V: TRBV11-2

CDR3: CATSSHDNEQFF
DNA: TGTGCCACCAGCTCCCATGACAATGAGCAGTTCTTC
D: .
size: once
J: TRBJ2-1
length: 12
V: TRBV7-3

CDR3: CASRDAGTRRKTEAFF
DNA: TGTGCCAGTAGGGATGCAGGGACGCGAAGAAAGACTGAAGCTTTCTTT
D: .
size: many
J: TRBJ1-1
length: 16
V: TRBV19

CDR3: CSVKGAQNTEAFF
DNA: TGCAGCGTTAAGGGGGCTCAGAACACTGAAGCTTTCTTT
D: TRBD1
size: once
J: TRBJ1-1
length: 13
V: TRBV29-1

CDR3: CASSMRVVGTEAFF
DNA: TGTGCCAGCAGCATGAGGGTGGTAGGCACTGAAGCTTTCTTT
D: .
size: few
J: TRBJ1-1
length: 14
V: TRBV13

CDR3: CSASRGGAGNEQFF
DNA: TGCAGTGCTTCCCGTGGGGGGGCGGGAAATGAGCAGTTCTTC
D: .
size: once
J: TRBJ2-1
length: 14
V: TRBV20-1

CDR3: CATGGMGGGNQPQHF
DNA: TGTGCCACCGGCGGGATGGGGGGCGGCAATCAGCCCCAGCATTTT
D: .
size: many
J: TRBJ1-5
length: 15
V: TRBV19

CDR3: CTSSLSGSSYNSPLHF
DNA: TGTACCAGCAGTTTATCGGGGAGCTCCTATAATTCACCCCTCCACTTT
D: .
size: .
J: TRBJ1-6
length: 16
V: TRBV28

CDR3: CASSQGPGTLLGGYTF
DNA: TGCGCCAGCAGCCAAGGACCAGGGACTCTTCTTGGGGGCTACACCTTC
D: .
size: .
J: TRBJ1-2
length: 16
V: TRBV4-1

CDR3: CASSKDTRNTEAFF
DNA: TGTGCCAGCAGCAAGGACACCCGGAACACTGAAGCTTTCTTT
D: .
size: many
J: TRBJ1-1
length: 14
V: TRBV7-9

CDR3: CASSSAPLDERLANTGELFF
DNA: TGTGCCAGCAGTTCCGCGCCCTTAGACGAGAGGCTCGCGAACACCGGGGAGCTGTTTTTT
D: .
size: .
J: TRBJ2-2
length: 20
V: TRBV6-5

CDR3: CASSLVGGGADTQYF
DNA: TGTGCCAGCAGCTTAGTAGGGGGGGGGGCAGATACGCAGTATTTT
D: .
size: many
J: TRBJ2-3
length: 15
V: TRBV7-2

CDR3: CASSSDRDSNYGYTF
DNA: TGTGCCAGCAGCAGCGACCGGGACAGTAACTATGGCTACACCTTC
D: TRBD1
size: .
J: TRBJ1-2
length: 15
V: TRBV7-9

CDR3: CSATGGGGYEQYF
DNA: TGCAGCGCTACGGGAGGAGGGGGGTACGAGCAGTACTTC
D: .
size: few
J: TRBJ2-7
length: 13
V: TRBV29-1

CDR3: CANSDSRHNYNEQFF
DNA: TGTGCCAACAGTGACTCAAGGCATAACTACAATGAGCAGTTCTTC
D: .
size: .
J: TRBJ2-1
length: 15
V: TRBV6-4

CDR3: CASSPPRAVTKNIQYF
DNA: TGTGCCAGCAGCCCCCCCCGGGCTGTGACCAAAAACATTCAGTACTTC
D: .
size: .
J: TRBJ2-4
length: 16
V: TRBV7-9

CDR3: CASSWTENYGYTF
DNA: TGTGCCAGCAGCTGGACGGAGAACTATGGCTACACCTTC
D: .
size: .
J: TRBJ1-2
length: 13
V: TRBV7-9

CDR3: CSVRPWDRFYGYTF
DNA: TGCAGCGTACGGCCCTGGGACAGGTTCTATGGCTACACCTTC
D: TRBD1
size: few
J: TRBJ1-2
length: 14
V: TRBV29-1

CDR3: CASSPLNTGELFF
DNA: TGTGCCAGCAGCCCTCTGAACACCGGGGAGCTGTTTTTT
D: .
size: many
J: TRBJ2-2
length: 13
V: TRBV7-6

CDR3: CASSQEKAGGANEQFF
DNA: TGTGCCAGCAGCCAAGAAAAGGCCGGGGGGGCCAATGAGCAGTTCTTC
D: TRBD2
size: .
J: TRBJ2-1
length: 16
V: TRBV4-2

CDR3: CASSLSGAGTEAFF
DNA: TGTGCCAGCAGCTTATCAGGGGCAGGCACTGAAGCTTTCTTT
D: .
size: many
J: TRBJ1-1
length: 14
V: TRBV7-2

CDR3: CASSIEGQGLTEAFF
DNA: TGTGCCAGTAGTATTGAGGGCCAGGGGTTGACTGAAGCTTTCTTT
D: .
size: many
J: TRBJ1-1
length: 15
V: TRBV19

CDR3: CASSPSGGLDNEQFF
DNA: TGTGCCAGCAGTCCCAGCGGGGGGCTTGACAATGAGCAGTTCTTC
D: TRBD2
size: few
J: TRBJ2-1
length: 15
V: TRBV4-2

CDR3: CASSYEGVPYNEQFF
DNA: TGTGCCAGCAGTTACGAGGGGGTCCCCTACAATGAGCAGTTCTTC
D: .
size: .
J: TRBJ2-1
length: 15
V: TRBV6-5

CDR3: CASSLNPGTGIYYNEQFF
DNA: TGTGCCAGCAGCTTAAACCCGGGGACAGGGATTTACTACAATGAGCAGTTCTTC
D: TRBD1
size: few
J: TRBJ2-1
length: 18
V: TRBV7-2

CDR3: CASGPGQGNGELFF
DNA: TGTGCCAGCGGCCCGGGACAGGGGAACGGGGAGCTGTTTTTT
D: TRBD1
size: few
J: TRBJ2-2
length: 14
V: TRBV7-9

CDR3: CASSLVVGRGETQYF
DNA: TGTGCCAGCAGTTTAGTAGTGGGCCGTGGAGAGACCCAGTACTTC
D: .
size: .
J: TRBJ2-5
length: 15
V: TRBV28

CDR3: CASSYQAAYEQYF
DNA: TGTGCCAGTAGTTACCAGGCAGCCTACGAGCAGTACTTC
D: .
size: .
J: TRBJ2-7
length: 13
V: TRBV19

CDR3: CASSPRTTGANVLTF
DNA: TGTGCCAGCAGTCCGCGGACTACTGGGGCCAACGTCCTGACTTTC
D: .
size: .
J: TRBJ2-6
length: 15
V: TRBV6-2/TRBV6-3

CDR3: CASSSRAPEAFF
DNA: TGTGCCAGCAGCTCCCGGGCCCCTGAAGCTTTCTTT
D: .
size: .
J: TRBJ1-1
length: 12
V: TRBV5-6

CDR3: CASSTGLGYTF
DNA: TGTGCCAGTAGTACAGGGCTTGGCTACACCTTC
D: .
size: few
J: TRBJ1-2
length: 11
V: TRBV19

CDR3: CASSLYSKSSGNTIYF
DNA: TGTGCCAGCAGTTTATATAGTAAGAGCTCTGGAAACACCATATATTTT
D: .
size: .
J: TRBJ1-3
length: 16
V: TRBV28

CDR3: CASSIAETQYF
DNA: TGTGCCAGTAGTATTGCAGAGACCCAGTACTTC
D: .
size: .
J: TRBJ2-5
length: 11
V: TRBV19

CDR3: CASSIAGRTYNEQFF
DNA: TGTGCCAGTAGTATAGCAGGACGAACCTACAATGAGCAGTTCTTC
D: .
size: few
J: TRBJ2-1
length: 15
V: TRBV19